This TCR beta chain was captured by sequencing in a study of cytomegalovirus exposure and HLA in healthy donors. Study summary: Out of 398 genotyped donors, 81% belonged to the Caucasian-associated ancestry cluster. Study-wide findings and caveats: A later analysis found that most CMV-associated TCR beta chains appeared HLA-restricted. Both high specificity and high sensitivity reportedly marked the classifier's diagnosis of cytomegalovirus status.

Healthy bone marrow donors made up the donor group. The CDR3 contains 16 residues. Germline CDR1 and CDR2: ENHRY and SYGVKD. Germline trimming cut 1 base from V and 3 bases from J; bases unmatched to any gene: 6. With regard to this clone: The antigen remains undetermined.

Primers for the PCR totalled 60 Vbeta and 13 Jbeta. The method was immunoSEQ multiplex PCR; TCRdb's version includes in-frame clones alone and lacks a portion of them. This table holds over 150,000 clones, approximately 84% found once. The TCR sequence derives from a girl aged 5-17 years in good health and CMV-seropositive. The chain links TRBV10-3 to TRBJ1-5; 7 nucleotides line up with TRBD1. Sequenced input: PBMCs. CDR3 protein: CAISEWTGANNQPQHF. The DNA of the CDR3 is TGTGCCATCAGTGAGTGGACAGGAGCCAACAATCAGCCCCAGCATTTT.